This T cell receptor (beta chain) was documented in a study of cytomegalovirus exposure and HLA in healthy donors. In the PCR, 60 Vbeta and 13 Jbeta primers were used. Only in-frame clones appear in the TCRdb table, and some are missing; sequencing was by immunoSEQ multiplex PCR. The repertoire includes more than 150,000 clones, roughly 80% of them detected once, and about 7.7% sits in the top ten. Germline V gives CDR1 MNHEY, CDR2 SVGAGI. The CDR3 consists of 14 residues. V lost 2 bases to trimming and J lost 6 bases, with 14 bases between them. Of note for this clone: Its target is not known.

Findings of the study overall: It was shown in a later analysis that HLA-associated TCR beta chains were more clonally expanded than other, equally common chains. V- and J-gene trimming of TCR beta was linked (in a later analysis) to a missense DCLRE1C variant. It was assumed in the presence/absence analyses that sequencing depth was roughly uniform across donors.

Sequenced: PBMCs. The V and J genes are TRBV6-5 and TRBJ2-7, with D possibly being TRBD2 (6 bases). The TCR comes from a woman in her thirties or forties in good health and CMV-seropositive. This CDR3 reads CASSYGLVGGEQYF. The CDR3 region has the DNA TGTGCCAGCAGTTACGGTCTGGTCGGGGGCGAGCAGTACTTC.